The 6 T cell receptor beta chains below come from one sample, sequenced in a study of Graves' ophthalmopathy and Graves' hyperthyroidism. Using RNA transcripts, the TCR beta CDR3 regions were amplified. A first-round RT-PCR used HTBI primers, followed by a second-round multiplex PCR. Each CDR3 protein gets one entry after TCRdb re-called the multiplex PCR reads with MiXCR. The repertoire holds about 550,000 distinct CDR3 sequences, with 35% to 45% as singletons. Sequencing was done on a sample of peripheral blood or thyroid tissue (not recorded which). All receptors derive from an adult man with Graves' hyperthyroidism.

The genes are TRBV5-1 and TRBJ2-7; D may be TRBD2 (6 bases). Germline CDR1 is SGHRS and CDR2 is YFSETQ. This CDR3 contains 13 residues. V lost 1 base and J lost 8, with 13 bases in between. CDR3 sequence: CASSLIRGTQQYF. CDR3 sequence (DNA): TGCGCCAGCAGCTTGATCCGGGGGACTCAGCAGTACTTC.

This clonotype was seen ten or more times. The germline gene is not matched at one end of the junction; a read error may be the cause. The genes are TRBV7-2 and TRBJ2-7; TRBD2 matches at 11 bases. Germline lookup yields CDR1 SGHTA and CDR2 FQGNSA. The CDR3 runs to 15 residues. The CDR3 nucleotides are TGTGCCAGCAGCTACAGACTAGCGGGAAACTACGAGCAGTATTTC. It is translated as CASSYRLAGNYEQYF.

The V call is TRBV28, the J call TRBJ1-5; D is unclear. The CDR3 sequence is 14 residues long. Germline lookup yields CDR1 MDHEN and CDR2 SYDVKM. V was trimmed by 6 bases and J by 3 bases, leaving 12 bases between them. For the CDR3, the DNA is TGTGCCAGCAGCCACCGGGGTAACAATCAGCCCCAGCATTTT. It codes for CASSHRGNNQPQHF.

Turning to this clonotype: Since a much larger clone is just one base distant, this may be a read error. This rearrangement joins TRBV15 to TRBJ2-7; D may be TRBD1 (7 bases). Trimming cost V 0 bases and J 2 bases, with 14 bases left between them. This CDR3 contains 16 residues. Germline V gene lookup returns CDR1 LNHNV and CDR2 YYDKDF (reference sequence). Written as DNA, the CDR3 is TGTGCCACCAGCAGAGATGCGGGACAGACCCCCTACGAGCAGTACTTC. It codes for CATSRDAGQTPYEQYF. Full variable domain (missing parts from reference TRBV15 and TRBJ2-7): DAMVIQNPRYQVTQFGKPVTLSCSQTLNHNVMYWYQQKSSQAPKLLFHYYDKDFNNEADTPDNFQSRRPNTSFCFLDIRSPGLGDTAMYLCATSRDAGQTPYEQYFGPGTRLTVT.

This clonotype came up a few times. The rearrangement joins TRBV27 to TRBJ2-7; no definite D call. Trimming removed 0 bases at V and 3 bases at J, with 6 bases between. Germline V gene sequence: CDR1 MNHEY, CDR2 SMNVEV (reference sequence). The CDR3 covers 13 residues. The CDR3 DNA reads TGTGCCAGCAGTTTATCGGGCATCTACGAGCAGTACTTC. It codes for CASSLSGIYEQYF.

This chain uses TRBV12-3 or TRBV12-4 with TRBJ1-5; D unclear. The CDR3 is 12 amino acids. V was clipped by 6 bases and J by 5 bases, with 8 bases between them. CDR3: CASSGTDQPQHF. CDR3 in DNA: TGTGCCAGCAGCGGCACCGATCAGCCCCAGCATTTT.